This TCR beta chain comes out of a study of blood T cell repertoires in COVID-19. Study-level background: Samples came from the United States, Italy and Spain, spanning acute and convalescent COVID-19. Sources were T cells, B-cell-depleted T cells, or PBMCs; the material itself was cDNA or gDNA.

Enrolled through a virtual design, the participants were between roughly 18 and 90 years of age and came from roughly 22 US areas. Self-reported history from a screening survey and questionnaire set each donor's cohort. The data were produced by immunoSEQ multiplex PCR, yet TCRdb's version contains in-frame clones alone and is incomplete. The data hold around 220,000 clones, with just over 90% observed a single time. The CDR3 totals 16 residues. V lost 3 bases and J lost 5; bases outside the gene matches: 8. Germline values: CDR1 LGHDT, CDR2 YNNKEL (reference sequence). The chain has TRBV3-1 (or the pseudogene TRBV3-2) and TRBJ2-1, with 9 bases that match TRBD2. The receptor's source is a woman aged 18-29 years who had recovered from COVID-19. Sequencing used PBMCs or T cells enriched from blood (not recorded which). The CDR3 coding sequence is TGTGCCAGCAGCCATCCGAGCGGGAGGTGGGACAATGAGCAGTTCTTC. Amino acid sequence: CASSHPSGRWDNEQFF.